This T cell receptor beta chain derives from a study of blood T cells in healthy people across ages. This CDR3 spans 15 amino acids. Germline lookup yields CDR1 LGHNA and CDR2 YNFKEQ. V gave up 7 bases and J gave up 7 bases, with 20 bases separating them. In regard to this clonotype: The target antigen is unknown.

Whole-study findings and limits: With age, beta diversity per million T cells declined roughly linearly, significantly by 30 to 40.

Together with a sample-barcoded 5' primer, a J-beta primer mix was included in a second PCR lasting about 7 to 11 cycles. From the 5' RACE reads, TCRdb called clonotypes with MiXCR, one entry per CDR3 protein. In the table there are about 970,000 distinct CDR3 sequences, roughly 51% of which are singletons. The sequenced material came from blood. This receptor was identified in a woman aged 55-69 years in good health. V and J are TRBV4-2 and TRBJ2-1, with TRBD2 as a possible D gene (6 bases). The CDR3 DNA sequence: TGTGCCAGCAACCCCCGACTAGTGGGAGATAATGAGCAGTTCTTC. Its protein is CASNPRLVGDNEQFF.